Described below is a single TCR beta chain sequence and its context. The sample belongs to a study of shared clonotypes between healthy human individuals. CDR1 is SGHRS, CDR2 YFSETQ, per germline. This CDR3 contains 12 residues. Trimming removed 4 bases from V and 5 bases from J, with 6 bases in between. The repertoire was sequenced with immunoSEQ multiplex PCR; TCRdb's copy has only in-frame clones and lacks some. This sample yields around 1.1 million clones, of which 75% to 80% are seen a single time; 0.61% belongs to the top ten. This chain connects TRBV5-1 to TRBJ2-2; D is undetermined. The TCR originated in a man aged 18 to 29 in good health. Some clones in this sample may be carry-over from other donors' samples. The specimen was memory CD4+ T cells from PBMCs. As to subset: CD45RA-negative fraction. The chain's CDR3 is CASSVGTGELFF. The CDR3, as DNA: TGCGCCAGCAGCGTCGGAACCGGGGAGCTGTTTTTT.